This is a list of T cell receptor beta chains from one sample in a study of cytomegalovirus exposure and HLA in healthy donors. Assay used: immunoSEQ multiplex PCR; TCRdb lists only in-frame clones, some missing. The sample holds 100,000 to 150,000 clones, around 78% seen once. The material sequenced was PBMCs. The source of these receptors is a man aged 18 to 35 in good health and CMV-seropositive. The CDR3 runs from the conserved cysteine through the conserved F or W. D genes are given only for firm matches. Size is omitted from some rows. Given values are once, few, many or a class for expanded clones.

DNA	CDR3	size	V	D	J
TGTGCCAGCAGCTTCCGGGACAATTCCTACGAGCAGTACTTC	CASSFRDNSYEQYF	NA	TRBV6-5	NA	TRBJ2-7
TGTGCCAGTCATCGCCCAGGGGGCCCCCTGATTTATAGCAATCAGCCCCAGCATTTT	CASHRPGGPLIYSNQPQHF	NA	TRBV19	TRBD1	TRBJ1-5
TGTGCCACCCGGAGGGGACAGACTAACTATGGCTACACCTTC	CATRRGQTNYGYTF	NA	TRBV19	TRBD1	TRBJ1-2
TGTGCCAGTAGTATCATTCGGGGGTCTGGAAACACCATATATTTT	CASSIIRGSGNTIYF	NA	TRBV19	NA	TRBJ1-3
TGTGCCAGCAGCCCCTCGGGGTCTGGCTACACCTTC	CASSPSGSGYTF	NA	TRBV6-5	NA	TRBJ1-2
TGTGCCTGGAGAGTGTGGCAGGGGGACGGCTACACCTTC	CAWRVWQGDGYTF	NA	TRBV30	TRBD1	TRBJ1-2
TGTGCCAGCTCGAAGGGCGGGGGGACTGAAGCTTTCTTT	CASSKGGGTEAFF	NA	TRBV18	NA	TRBJ1-1
TGTGCCAGCCTAGAGGACAGCGGCTATGGCTACACCTTC	CASLEDSGYGYTF	NA	TRBV2	NA	TRBJ1-2
TGTGCCATCAGTGTCCTCGACTTCAATGAGCAGTTCTTC	CAISVLDFNEQFF	NA	TRBV10-3	NA	TRBJ2-1
TGTGCCTGGGCCACAGGGGGAAGCACTGAAGCTTTCTTT	CAWATGGSTEAFF	once	TRBV30	TRBD1	TRBJ1-1
TGTGCCAGCAGTCCCGTCGAACAGGGGTCCTACGAGCAGTACTTC	CASSPVEQGSYEQYF	NA	TRBV27	TRBD1	TRBJ2-7
TGTGCCAGCTCACCCACAGGGGCCGGCACCGGGGAGCTGTTTTTT	CASSPTGAGTGELFF	once	TRBV18	TRBD1	TRBJ2-2
TGTGCCAGCAGCTGGGACAGGGGGCCGAATCAGCCCCAGCATTTT	CASSWDRGPNQPQHF	NA	TRBV7-9	TRBD1	TRBJ1-5
TGCAGCGTAGTTACTAGCGGGGGGATCTTTAACAATGAGCAGTTCTTC	CSVVTSGGIFNNEQFF	once	TRBV29-1	TRBD2	TRBJ2-1
TGTGCCAGCAGCTTTTGGGCGGGGAAACTCTCTGGGGCCAACGTCCTGACTTTC	CASSFWAGKLSGANVLTF	NA	TRBV7-2	NA	TRBJ2-6